The rows below give T cell receptor beta chains drawn from one sample of a study of blood T cell repertoires in COVID-19. Sequencing used immunoSEQ multiplex PCR; TCRdb keeps in-frame clones, though not all of them. The profile shows some 110,000 clones, about 89% of them singletons. The source material was peripheral blood. Receptor source: a man between 40 and 49 years old with acute or convalescent COVID-19. Both conserved end residues are part of each CDR3. The D gene is left open where the match is weak. Where a row states a size, it is once, few, many or the class of an expanded clone; other rows omit it.

CDR3aa: CASSLHTDTQYF; CDR3nt: TGTGCCAGCAGCTTACACACAGATACGCAGTATTTT; abundance: .; v_gene: TRBV11-3; d_gene: .; j_gene: TRBJ2-3
CDR3aa: CASSSPRRTGNQPQHF; CDR3nt: TGTGCCAGCAGTTCCCCAAGAAGGACGGGGAATCAGCCCCAGCATTTT; abundance: .; v_gene: TRBV6-5; d_gene: .; j_gene: TRBJ1-5
CDR3aa: CASSIPTGGDTGELFF; CDR3nt: TGTGCCAGTAGTATCCCGACAGGGGGAGACACCGGGGAGCTGTTTTTT; abundance: .; v_gene: TRBV19; d_gene: TRBD1; j_gene: TRBJ2-2
CDR3aa: CASSPVTSLAGELFF; CDR3nt: TGTGCCAGCTCACCAGTAACATCTCTCGCCGGGGAGCTGTTTTTT; abundance: .; v_gene: TRBV18; d_gene: .; j_gene: TRBJ2-2
CDR3aa: CSVERVQGASLSIGYTF; CDR3nt: TGCAGCGTTGAAAGGGTGCAGGGGGCCTCACTGTCGATAGGCTACACCTTC; abundance: .; v_gene: TRBV29-1; d_gene: TRBD1; j_gene: TRBJ1-2
CDR3aa: CASSYFGRPNTEAFF; CDR3nt: TGTGCCAGCAGTTACTTCGGCAGGCCCAACACTGAAGCTTTCTTT; abundance: .; v_gene: TRBV6-5; d_gene: .; j_gene: TRBJ1-1
CDR3aa: CASSRTGGSTEAFF; CDR3nt: TGCGCCAGCAGTAGGACAGGGGGTTCCACTGAAGCTTTCTTT; abundance: .; v_gene: TRBV10-2; d_gene: TRBD1; j_gene: TRBJ1-1
CDR3aa: CASTLTGFSDEKLFF; CDR3nt: TGTGCCAGCACCTTAACAGGGTTTTCGGATGAAAAACTGTTTTTT; abundance: once; v_gene: TRBV7-2; d_gene: .; j_gene: TRBJ1-4
CDR3aa: CASSLNGLAGGYNEQFF; CDR3nt: TGTGCCAGCAGCTTGAATGGTCTAGCGGGGGGATACAATGAGCAGTTCTTC; abundance: few; v_gene: TRBV5-4; d_gene: TRBD2; j_gene: TRBJ2-1
CDR3aa: CASNDRSGEKLFF; CDR3nt: TGTGCCAGCAACGACAGATCGGGTGAAAAACTGTTTTTT; abundance: .; v_gene: TRBV12-3/TRBV12-4; d_gene: .; j_gene: TRBJ1-4
CDR3aa: CASSAPSGGLNEQFF; CDR3nt: TGTGCCAGCAGCGCCCCTAGCGGGGGGCTCAATGAGCAGTTCTTC; abundance: .; v_gene: TRBV7-2; d_gene: TRBD2; j_gene: TRBJ2-1
CDR3aa: CASSTYRVGSPLHF; CDR3nt: TGCGCCAGCAGTACTTACAGGGTTGGATCACCCCTCCACTTT; abundance: .; v_gene: TRBV10-2; d_gene: .; j_gene: TRBJ1-6
CDR3aa: CASSQADSPLAEAFF; CDR3nt: TGTGCCAGCAGCCAAGCGGACAGTCCCTTAGCTGAAGCTTTCTTT; abundance: .; v_gene: TRBV3-1/TRBV3-2; d_gene: .; j_gene: TRBJ1-1
CDR3aa: CASSPTAAAAITDTQYF; CDR3nt: TGTGCCAGCAGCCCAACGGCGGCAGCGGCTATCACAGATACGCAGTATTTT; abundance: .; v_gene: TRBV4-2; d_gene: .; j_gene: TRBJ2-3
CDR3aa: CASSETRARLAGVVTYEQYF; CDR3nt: TGTGCCAGCAGTGAAACTCGGGCAAGACTAGCGGGAGTCGTGACCTACGAGCAGTACTTC; abundance: .; v_gene: TRBV2; d_gene: TRBD2; j_gene: TRBJ2-7
CDR3aa: CASSPGTDMNTEAFF; CDR3nt: TGTGCCAGTAGTCCTGGGACAGACATGAACACTGAAGCTTTCTTT; abundance: .; v_gene: TRBV19; d_gene: TRBD1; j_gene: TRBJ1-1
CDR3aa: CAWSVGREAFF; CDR3nt: TGTGCCTGGAGTGTTGGGCGCGAAGCTTTCTTT; abundance: .; v_gene: TRBV30; d_gene: .; j_gene: TRBJ1-1
CDR3aa: CASSRQGNTEAFF; CDR3nt: TGTGCCAGCAGCAGACAGGGGAACACTGAAGCTTTCTTT; abundance: once; v_gene: TRBV5-4; d_gene: TRBD1; j_gene: TRBJ1-1
CDR3aa: CASSVAEQGAQAFF; CDR3nt: TGTGCCAGCAGCGTAGCAGAACAGGGGGCCCAAGCTTTCTTT; abundance: .; v_gene: TRBV9; d_gene: TRBD1; j_gene: TRBJ1-1
CDR3aa: CAWTGPLHSNQPQHF; CDR3nt: TGTGCCTGGACAGGCCCGCTTCATAGCAATCAGCCCCAGCATTTT; abundance: .; v_gene: TRBV30; d_gene: .; j_gene: TRBJ1-5
CDR3aa: CASKRGLAGDGETQYF; CDR3nt: TGTGCCAGCAAGAGGGGACTAGCGGGAGATGGAGAGACCCAGTACTTC; abundance: .; v_gene: TRBV27; d_gene: TRBD2; j_gene: TRBJ2-5
CDR3aa: CASGDPGGQTLEAFF; CDR3nt: TGTGCTAGTGGTGATCCGGGAGGGCAGACACTTGAAGCTTTCTTT; abundance: .; v_gene: TRBV12-5; d_gene: .; j_gene: TRBJ1-1
CDR3aa: CASSQGTAQETQYF; CDR3nt: TGTGCCAGCAGCCAGGGGACAGCCCAAGAGACCCAGTACTTC; abundance: .; v_gene: TRBV9; d_gene: TRBD1; j_gene: TRBJ2-5
CDR3aa: CASSYTGGIEKLFF; CDR3nt: TGTGCCAGCAGCTATACAGGGGGTATTGAAAAACTGTTTTTT; abundance: few; v_gene: TRBV7-9; d_gene: TRBD1; j_gene: TRBJ1-4
CDR3aa: CASSPPSGGATGELFF; CDR3nt: TGTGCCAGCTCACCTCCTAGCGGGGGGGCAACCGGGGAGCTGTTTTTT; abundance: .; v_gene: TRBV18; d_gene: TRBD2; j_gene: TRBJ2-2
CDR3aa: CASSQDGQTRGYTF; CDR3nt: TGCGCCAGCAGCCAAGATGGACAGACAAGAGGCTACACCTTC; abundance: .; v_gene: TRBV4-3; d_gene: .; j_gene: TRBJ1-2
CDR3aa: CARSPGLAGRPNRYEQYF; CDR3nt: TGTGCCAGAAGCCCGGGACTAGCGGGACGACCTAACCGCTACGAGCAGTACTTC; abundance: .; v_gene: TRBV5-3; d_gene: TRBD2; j_gene: TRBJ2-7
CDR3aa: CASSRGGTYNEQFF; CDR3nt: TGTGCCAGCAGCAGGGGAGGGACCTACAATGAGCAGTTCTTC; abundance: .; v_gene: TRBV5-4; d_gene: TRBD2; j_gene: TRBJ2-1
CDR3aa: CAWWAQTGLISGANVLTF; CDR3nt: TGTGCCTGGTGGGCCCAGACAGGGCTCATCTCTGGGGCCAACGTCCTGACTTTC; abundance: .; v_gene: TRBV30; d_gene: TRBD1; j_gene: TRBJ2-6
CDR3aa: CASSVLAGASEKLFF; CDR3nt: TGTGCCAGCAGCGTATTAGCGGGGGCGAGTGAAAAACTGTTTTTT; abundance: once; v_gene: TRBV9; d_gene: .; j_gene: TRBJ1-4
CDR3aa: CASSDSRGQGGSPLHF; CDR3nt: TGTGCCAGCAGTGATAGCCGGGGACAGGGAGGTTCACCCCTCCACTTT; abundance: .; v_gene: TRBV25-1; d_gene: TRBD1; j_gene: TRBJ1-6
CDR3aa: CASSPGTEAFF; CDR3nt: TGTGCCAGCAGTCCAGGGACTGAAGCTTTCTTT; abundance: .; v_gene: TRBV6-1; d_gene: .; j_gene: TRBJ1-1
CDR3aa: CASSPRTGRVQLFF; CDR3nt: TGTGCCAGCAGCCCTCGTACAGGGAGGGTACAACTGTTTTTT; abundance: few; v_gene: TRBV3-1/TRBV3-2; d_gene: .; j_gene: TRBJ1-4
CDR3aa: CSVEEFGREGFYGYTF; CDR3nt: TGCAGCGTTGAAGAGTTTGGTAGGGAGGGATTTTATGGCTACACCTTC; abundance: .; v_gene: TRBV29-1; d_gene: .; j_gene: TRBJ1-2
CDR3aa: CASSIDLGTSGRRVEQFF; CDR3nt: TGTGCCAGTAGTATAGATCTTGGGACTAGCGGGAGGCGGGTTGAGCAGTTCTTC; abundance: .; v_gene: TRBV19; d_gene: TRBD2; j_gene: TRBJ2-1
CDR3aa: CSVGTGGITEAFF; CDR3nt: TGCAGCGTGGGGACAGGGGGGATCACTGAAGCTTTCTTT; abundance: .; v_gene: TRBV29-1; d_gene: TRBD1; j_gene: TRBJ1-1
CDR3aa: CASSPQRLHYGYTF; CDR3nt: TGTGCCAGTAGCCCCCAACGACTTCACTATGGCTACACCTTC; abundance: .; v_gene: TRBV19; d_gene: .; j_gene: TRBJ1-2